What follows is one T cell receptor (beta chain) and its context. PCR employed 60 Vbeta and 13 Jbeta primers. Measured with immunoSEQ multiplex PCR; TCRdb has only the in-frame clones, and not every one. The sample contains more than 150,000 clones, about 90% of which appear only once. Trimming left V 10 bases short and J 2 bases short, with 11 bases between. CDR1 and CDR2 (germline): MNHNS, SASEGT. CDR3 length: 12 amino acids. This sample is part of a study of cytomegalovirus exposure and HLA in healthy donors. V usage is TRBV6-1 and J usage is TRBJ1-2; D ambiguous. This sequence originates from a girl less than two years old in good health and CMV-seronegative. Sequencing input: PBMCs. The CDR3: CATSGRNYGYTF. The DNA of the CDR3 is TGTGCCACATCCGGGAGGAACTATGGCTACACCTTC.